Here is one T cell receptor beta chain with its context. Its matching antigen is unknown. The data originate from a study of somatic mutations in cytotoxic T cells in rheumatoid arthritis. Study-level background: After diagnosis, patient blood (about 30 ml EDTA) was drawn right away, before any treatment was given.

Findings of the study overall: There was no significant difference in CD8+ T-cell clonality between rheumatoid arthritis patients and age-matched healthy controls.

Original processing methods: Of patient CD8+ clones exceeding 1%, few matched published virus-specific TCRB sequences. The data were produced by immunoSEQ multiplex PCR, yet TCRdb's version contains in-frame clones alone and is incomplete. V and J calls and clone size are copied from that table; D and trimming were computed from the DNA. The top ten hold about 17% of the sample, which has about 16,000 clones, almost 85% seen once. This sequence originates from a woman aged 50 to 65 with rheumatoid arthritis. Sequencing used CD8+ T cells sorted from blood.

This CDR3 reads CASGPESLEQYF. The CDR3 DNA sequence: TGTGCTAGTGGTCCTGAGTCTCTCGAGCAGTACTTC. The V gene is TRBV12-5, the J gene TRBJ2-7; no definite D call. V gave up 5 bases and J gave up 6 bases, with 11 bases separating them. This CDR3 has 12 residues. In germline, CDR1 is LGHNT, CDR2 FRNRAP.